These 9 T cell receptor beta chains were sequenced from one sample in a study of blood T cell repertoires in COVID-19. TCRdb keeps only in-frame clones here, not all; method: immunoSEQ multiplex PCR. The data hold approximately 130,000 clones, with about nine tenths observed a single time. Sample: peripheral blood. The receptors shown here come from a man between 45 and 60 years old with active COVID-19.

The V gene is TRBV9, the J gene TRBJ1-2, with 9 bases that match TRBD1. V was clipped by 3 bases and J by 5 bases; unmatched bases: 8. The germline V gene has CDR1 SGDLS and CDR2 YYNGEE. There are 15 residues in the CDR3. CDR3 region: CASSAKGQGAYGYTF. CDR3 coding DNA: TGTGCCAGCAGCGCGAAGGGACAGGGAGCTTATGGCTACACCTTC.

V and J are TRBV19 and TRBJ1-3; D not certain. The V end lost 5 bases, the J end lost 0 bases, and 11 bases lay between the germline ends. Per germline, CDR1 LNHDA and CDR2 SQIVND (reference sequence). The CDR3 runs to 15 residues. DNA for the CDR3: TGTGCCAGTAGTCCGGGGAGGAGCTCTGGAAACACCATATATTTT. As protein: CASSPGRSSGNTIYF.

This clone was found once. The chain couples TRBV7-8 to TRBJ2-3, with 10 bases aligning to TRBD2. The CDR3 contains 15 residues. J was trimmed by 4 bases and V by 5 bases; bases with no gene match: 6. Germline CDR1 is SGHVS and CDR2 is FQNEAQ. This CDR3 reads CASSIRSGGSDTQYF. The CDR3 DNA reads as TGTGCCAGCAGCATCCGTAGCGGGGGGTCAGATACGCAGTATTTT.

This sequence joins TRBV13 and TRBJ2-5, with 7 bases fitting TRBD1. Germline V gives CDR1 PRHDT, CDR2 FYEKMQ (reference sequence). V dropped 5 bases and J dropped 3; count of bases not matched to a gene: 6. The CDR3 has 14 amino acids. The CDR3 DNA reads as TGTGCCAGCAGCCGTGAAGGGACAGAAGAGACCCAGTACTTC. As protein: CASSREGTEETQYF.

The rearrangement links TRBV7-9 to TRBJ2-3; TRBD2 agrees at 10 bases. Trimming cost V 5 bases and J 2 bases; bases outside gene matches: 7. CDR1 is SEHNR and CDR2 is FQNEAQ in the germline V gene (reference sequence). CDR3 size: 16 residues. CDR3 nucleotides: TGTGCCAGCAGCCTTCATAGCGGGGGGACCACAGATACGCAGTATTTT. It specifies CASSLHSGGTTDTQYF.

The V gene is TRBV5-6, the J gene TRBJ1-6; tentative D call: TRBD1 (6 bases). CDR3 length equals 14 residues. Trimming shortened V by 5 bases and J by 10 bases, and 16 bases separated the two germline ends. Germline V lookup: CDR1 SGHDT, CDR2 YYEEEE. The CDR3 DNA reads as TGTGCCAGCAGATCCGGACAGAGAGCGTCACCCCTCCACTTT. Protein: CASRSGQRASPLHF.

The chain carries TRBV4-1 and TRBJ1-4; a possible D gene is TRBD1 (6 bases). Germline CDR1 MGHRA, CDR2 YSYEKL. The CDR3 runs 14 residues. V was clipped by 4 bases and J by 7 bases, with 13 bases between them. The CDR3, as DNA: TGCGCCAGCAGCCTCCAGGGGATCGGTGAAAAACTGTTTTTT. Protein: CASSLQGIGEKLFF.

J is TRBJ2-1 and V is TRBV7-9; TRBD2 matches 8 bases. V was pared by 5 bases and J by 6 bases, with 6 bases of the junction left unmatched. The germline V gene has CDR1 SEHNR and CDR2 FQNEAQ (reference sequence). This CDR3 contains 14 residues. As DNA, the CDR3 is TGTGCCAGCAGCCCCGGGACTAGATCCAATGAGCAGTTCTTC. Encoded protein: CASSPGTRSNEQFF.

This chain connects TRBV20-1 to TRBJ2-7, with TRBD2 matching over 11 bases. Germline V gene sequence: CDR1 DFQATT, CDR2 SNEGSKA (reference sequence). The CDR3 sequence is 15 residues long. J lost 4 bases, V lost 3 bases, and 8 bases had no gene match. The CDR3 DNA is TGCAGTGCTAGTTATCCTACTAGCGGGGGTTACGAGCAGTACTTC. Translation: CSASYPTSGGYEQYF.